This TCR beta chain is from a study of metastatic and nonmetastatic thyroid tumors. Across the whole study: Comparative analysis of repertoires was undertaken across blood and tumor or nodule tissue obtained from malignant and benign thyroid patients.

V dropped 5 bases and J dropped 1 base, with 10 bases sitting between them. Germline assignment: CDR1 MNHEY and CDR2 SVGEGT. This CDR3 has 14 residues. In the authors' workflow: Between-group CDR3 differences, defined by clinicopathological status, yielded a distant-metastasis classifier for papillary thyroid cancer. TCRdb redid the clone calls on the PCR reads using MiXCR. The V and J calls follow TCRdb's processing rather than the paper's. The sample lists roughly 25,000 clones; about 12% were seen once. Judged by abundance, this clone is medium-sized. Its antigen is still unknown. Until they underwent thyroid surgery, no patient had received any treatment. Regarding the study as a whole: Relative to benign nodules, malignant thyroid tumors were reportedly characterized by significantly elevated TCR beta diversity in blood and tumor.

Sequenced: blood. The rearrangement uses TRBV6-2 or TRBV6-3 and TRBJ2-3; D might be TRBD2 (6 bases). This TCR came from a female donor with papillary thyroid cancer or a benign thyroid nodule (not recorded which). Some clones in this sample may be carry-over from other donors' samples. The chain's CDR3 is CASSTGDRTDTQYF. CDR3 DNA sequence: TGTGCCAGCAGTACGGGAGACCGCACAGATACGCAGTATTTT.